These 20 T cell receptor beta chains were sequenced from one sample in a study of OX40 agonist ivuxolimab in advanced cancers. Sequenced by immunoSEQ multiplex PCR; TCRdb stores in-frame clones only, minus some. The sample includes 84,000 or so clones, under 95% of them seen just once. The specimen comprised CD4+ or CD8+ T cells sorted from blood, sampled in a trial of the OX40 agonist ivuxolimab. The source is an adult with an advanced solid tumor such as melanoma, head and neck, liver or kidney cancer.

This clone was observed a few times. This rearrangement joins TRBV28 to TRBJ1-2; the D is unclear. V lost 2 bases to trimming and J lost 12 bases, with 13 bases between them. This CDR3 has 12 residues. Germline-derived CDR1 and CDR2 are MDHEN and SYDVKM. The CDR3 here is CASSLGRLSHTF. The CDR3 DNA reads TGTGCCAGCAGTTTAGGTAGGCTCAGTCACACCTTC.

The gene calls are TRBV5-1 and TRBJ2-2; no definite D call. CDR3 length: 15 residues. Germline CDR1 is SGHRS and CDR2 is YFSETQ. With 3 bases removed from V and 0 bases from J, the gap between germline ends came to 9 bases. CDR3 nucleotides: TGCGCCAGCAGCTCGGGTCTAGCGAACACCGGGGAGCTGTTTTTT. It yields the protein CASSSGLANTGELFF. Full variable domain (rest looked up from reference TRBV5-1 and TRBJ2-2): KAGVTQTPRYLIKTRGQQVTLSCSPISGHRSVSWYQQTPGQGLQFLFEYFSETQRNKGNFPGRFSGRQFSNSRSEMNVSTLELGDSALYLCASSSGLANTGELFFGEGSRLTVL.

On this clone itself: A junction boundary mismatches the germline segment, possibly from a read error. V is TRBV7-7 and J is TRBJ2-5, with 9 bases fitting TRBD1. The germline gives CDR1 SSHAT, CDR2 FNYEAQ (reference sequence). The CDR3 sequence is 15 residues long. CDR3 sequence (DNA): TGTGCTAGCAGCTCCGGGACAGGGAGGGACGGGACCCAGTACTTC. Encoded protein: CASSSGTGRDGTQYF.

This rearrangement joins TRBV7-6 to TRBJ1-3; 10 nucleotides match TRBD1. The CDR3 is 19 residues long. The J segment lost 0 bases and the V segment lost 2 bases, leaving 10 bases of the junction unmatched. Germline V gene data show CDR1 as SGHVS and CDR2 as FNYEAQ. The CDR3 sequence is CASSLFSGTGVLSGNTIYF. The DNA for the CDR3 is TGTGCCAGCAGCTTATTTTCTGGGACAGGGGTGCTCTCTGGAAACACCATATATTTT.

The chain recombines TRBV6-5 with TRBJ1-1; 7 bases align to TRBD1. Germline CDR1 and CDR2: MNHEY and SVGAGI. The ends lost 6 bases at V and 6 bases at J; junction bases unmatched: 10. This CDR3 comprises 14 residues. The CDR3 region is CASSYRYDRAEAFF. The CDR3 nucleotides are TGTGCCAGCAGCTATAGGTACGACAGGGCTGAAGCTTTCTTT.

The chain couples TRBV5-1 to TRBJ2-3; D unclear. CDR3 length equals 14 residues. Germline CDR1 is SGHRS and CDR2 is YFSETQ. Deletions cut 0 bases from V and 4 bases from J, with 9 bases between. The CDR3 DNA reads TGCGCCAGCAGCTTGGGCAGCACAGCAGATACGCAGTATTTT. Translation: CASSLGSTADTQYF.

This chain links TRBV7-8 with TRBJ2-1; tentatively, D is TRBD1 (6 bases). The V end lost 5 bases, the J end lost 8 bases, and 16 bases lay between the germline ends. This CDR3 contains 14 residues. CDR1 is SGHVS, CDR2 FQNEAQ, per germline. The CDR3 nucleotides are TGTGCCAGCAGCCGACAAATCCAGGGGTATGAGCAGTTCTTC. Translating it yields CASSRQIQGYEQFF.

The chain carries TRBV4-1 and TRBJ2-7; 10 positions match TRBD2. The CDR3 sequence is 13 residues long. Germline V gene sequence: CDR1 MGHRA, CDR2 YSYEKL. Trimming cost V 1 base and J 7 bases; bases outside gene matches: 1. CDR3 coding DNA: TGCGCCAGCAGCCAAGTGGGACTAGCGGAGCAGTACTTC. Translation gives CASSQVGLAEQYF.

The J gene is TRBJ1-5, the V gene TRBV28, with 8 positions matching TRBD1. Germline CDR1 MDHEN, CDR2 SYDVKM. V gave up 6 bases and J gave up 8 bases; unmatched junction bases: 15. The CDR3 is 16 amino acids. The CDR3 reads CASSQARDRRIEPQHF. The DNA of the CDR3 is TGTGCCAGCAGCCAAGCAAGGGACAGGAGAATTGAGCCCCAGCATTTT. Variable domain in full (rest from reference TRBV28 and TRBJ1-5): DVKVTQSSRYLVKRTGEKVFLECVQDMDHENMFWYRQDPGLGLRLIYFSYDVKMKEKGDIPEGYSVSREKKERFSLILESASTNQTSMYLCASSQARDRRIEPQHFGDGTRLSIL.

The rearrangement links TRBV19 to TRBJ2-1; a weak D match, TRBD2 (6 bases). V was clipped by 8 bases and J by 0 bases, with 14 bases between them. The CDR3 covers 15 residues. Germline V gene data show CDR1 as LNHDA and CDR2 as SQIVND (reference sequence). The CDR3 DNA reads as TGTGCCAGTCGAACAGTCGGGAGCTCCTACAATGAGCAGTTCTTC. Its translation: CASRTVGSSYNEQFF.

This clone was counted once. For the CDR3, the DNA is TGTGCCAGCAGCTCCCCGACTAGCGGGGGCACAGATACGCAGTATTTT. Amino acid sequence: CASSSPTSGGTDTQYF. The chain joins TRBV5-5 to TRBJ2-3; 11 bases are a match to TRBD2. Losses at the gene ends were 3 bases for V and 1 base for J; bases not matched to a gene: 4. CDR1 and CDR2 (germline): SGHKS, YYEKEE (reference sequence). CDR3 size: 16 residues.

The J gene is TRBJ2-5, the V gene TRBV5-6; D unresolved. V dropped 3 bases and J dropped 5 bases, with 14 bases sitting between them. The CDR3 has 14 amino acids. Germline CDR1 reads SGHDT; CDR2 reads YYEEEE. The CDR3: CASSSRASWETQYF. The CDR3 nucleotides read TGTGCCAGCAGCTCCCGAGCCAGCTGGGAGACCCAGTACTTC.

CDR3 nucleotide sequence: TGTGCCACTCACCAGGGATCTGGGGCCAACGTCCTGACTTTC. It yields the protein CATHQGSGANVLTF. The chain employs TRBV19 and TRBJ2-6, with a weak D call TRBD1 (5 bases). V dropped 10 bases and J dropped 1 base, with 11 bases sitting between them. Looked up from germline, CDR1 is LNHDA and CDR2 is SQIVND (reference sequence). This CDR3 region has 14 residues.

CDR3 protein: CASSPLSSNYGYTF. The DNA for the CDR3 is TGTGCCAGCAGTCCTCTTAGCTCTAACTATGGCTACACCTTC. V and J are TRBV2 and TRBJ1-2; D unclear. This CDR3 contains 14 residues. V was trimmed by 5 bases and J by 0 bases, leaving 10 bases between them. Germline V gene lookup returns CDR1 SNHLY and CDR2 FYNNEI.

This clone was seen once. The CDR3 sequence: CASSPGVDSYQETQYF. Written as DNA, the CDR3 is TGTGCCAGCAGCCCGGGGGTAGATTCATACCAAGAGACCCAGTACTTC. The V gene is TRBV11-2, the J gene TRBJ2-5, with D possibly matching TRBD2 (6 bases). This CDR3 is 16 amino acids long. CDR1 is SGHAT, CDR2 FQNNGV, per germline. V lost 5 bases to trimming and J lost 0 bases, with 16 bases between them.

The chain links TRBV11-3 to TRBJ2-2; weak D call: TRBD2 (5 bases). The CDR3 has 13 amino acids. Trimming cost V 3 bases and J 5 bases, with 7 bases left between them. The germline CDR1 and CDR2 sequences are SGHNT and YENEEA. The CDR3 nucleotides read TGTGCCAGCAGCTTTCGGGGTACCGGGGAGCTGTTTTTT. Protein product: CASSFRGTGELFF. Full variable domain (remainder filled in from reference TRBV11-3 and TRBJ2-2): EAGVVQSPRYKIIEKKQPVAFWCNPISGHNTLYWYLQNLGQGPELLIRYENEEAVDDSQLPKDRFSAERLKGVDSTLKIQPAELGDSAVYLCASSFRGTGELFFGEGSRLTVL.

Only a few counts were recorded for this clone. CDR3 loop: CASSFTGTFNTEAFF. CDR3 sequence (DNA): TGTGCCAGCAGTTTTACCGGGACGTTCAACACTGAAGCTTTCTTT. The rearrangement joins TRBV6-5 to TRBJ1-1; tentatively, D is TRBD1 (5 bases). CDR3 length equals 15 residues. Per germline, CDR1 MNHEY and CDR2 SVGAGI. Trimming took 4 bases from V and 2 from J, leaving 14 bases between them.

V gene TRBV10-3 combines with J gene TRBJ2-3; D not certain. Germline CDR1 ENHRY, CDR2 SYGVKD. This CDR3 contains 15 residues. V lost 0 bases and J lost 4, with 11 bases in between. The CDR3 DNA follows: TGTGCCATCAGTGAGTCGTTTGGGCTCGCAGATACGCAGTATTTT. Translation gives CAISESFGLADTQYF.

The V gene is TRBV18, the J gene TRBJ2-2; D ambiguous. This CDR3 is built from 14 residues. V shed 2 bases and J shed 1 base, with 5 bases lying between them. CDR1 and CDR2 (germline): KGHSH, LQKENI. In DNA, the CDR3 is TGTGCCAGCTCACCAAACGTGAACACCGGGGAGCTGTTTTTT. Protein: CASSPNVNTGELFF. The whole variable domain, remainder taken from reference TRBV18 and TRBJ2-2, is NAGVMQNPRHLVRRRGQEARLRCSPMKGHSHVYWYRQLPEEGLKFMVYLQKENIIDESGMPKERFSAEFPKEGPSILRIQQVVRGDSAAYFCASSPNVNTGELFFGEGSRLTVL.

To note about this clone: At one end, the junction sequence differs from germline, possibly due to a read error. V usage is TRBV11-3 and J usage is TRBJ1-1, with 7 bases matching TRBD1. Germline values: CDR1 SGHNT, CDR2 YENEEA. This CDR3 region has 13 residues. The DNA of the CDR3 is TGTGCCAGCAGCTTAGATGGCCGGGACAGACTTCTCTTT. It translates to CASSLDGRDRLLF.